This is a list of T cell receptor beta chains from one sample in a study of blood T cells in healthy people across ages. TCRdb reprocessed the 5' RACE reads with MiXCR, giving one entry per CDR3 protein. The sample includes 910,000 or so distinct CDR3 sequences, roughly half of them seen just once. Sequencing was carried out using blood. Every receptor here comes from a woman aged 55-75 years in good health. Each CDR3 is given with its conserved first and last residue. A D gene is named only where the DNA matches it firmly. For some rows the clone size is stated as once, few or many, or as a class when expanded; others skip it.

v_call	j_call	clone_size	d_call	cdr3_nt	cdr3_aa
TRBV24-1	TRBJ2-5	NA	NA	TGTGCCACCAGTGACCCCTTACAGGGACGAGAGACCCAGTACTTC	CATSDPLQGRETQYF
TRBV11-2	TRBJ2-2	NA	TRBD1	TGTGCCAGCAGAATACAGGGGGCCCCCGGGGAGCTGTTTTTT	CASRIQGAPGELFF
TRBV19	TRBJ2-1	NA	NA	TGTGCCAGTAGCCACAGATTCCCCCGCACCTACAATGAGCAGTTCTTC	CASSHRFPRTYNEQFF
TRBV7-9	TRBJ2-1	NA	TRBD2	TGTGCCAGCAGCTCGAGCCCGGGAGCGGGAGGAAATGAGCAGTTCTTC	CASSSSPGAGGNEQFF
TRBV13	TRBJ2-7	NA	TRBD2	TGTGCCAGCAGCATCTGGACTAGCGGAACAAGCCAGTACTTC	CASSIWTSGTSQYF
TRBV20-1	TRBJ2-7	few	TRBD2	TGCAGTGCTACCCCTCTACTAGCGGGAGGGCCCTACGAGCAGTACTTC	CSATPLLAGGPYEQYF
TRBV14	TRBJ2-5	NA	NA	TGTGCCAGCAGCTTTATGGGGCGAGAGACCCAGTACTTC	CASSFMGRETQYF
TRBV4-3	TRBJ1-2	NA	NA	TGCGCCAGCAGCCCGGACGGGAACTATGGCTACATCTTC	CASSPDGNYGYIF
TRBV7-6	TRBJ2-7	few	TRBD2	TGTGCCAGCAGCTTAGATAACGGGAGGACCTACGAGCAGTACTTC	CASSLDNGRTYEQYF
TRBV20-1	TRBJ2-7	few	NA	TGCAGTGCTAGGACCGTGGATTGGAACGAGCAGTACTTC	CSARTVDWNEQYF
TRBV6-1	TRBJ2-7	NA	NA	TGTGCCAGCACCGACCGGGGCTGGAGCTCCTACGAGCAGTACTTC	CASTDRGWSSYEQYF
TRBV11-2	TRBJ2-6	NA	NA	TGTGCCAGCAGCGACCTAGGAGACGGGAGCTCTGGGGCCAACGTCCTGACTTTC	CASSDLGDGSSGANVLTF
TRBV7-8	TRBJ2-1	once	TRBD2	TGTGCCAGCAGCTTAGGAGGGACTAGCGGTAAGATCAATGAGCAGTTCTTC	CASSLGGTSGKINEQFF
TRBV7-2	TRBJ2-3	NA	NA	TGTGCCAGCAGCCGGACCCAAACGAGGTCGGATACGCAGTATTTT	CASSRTQTRSDTQYF
TRBV6-2/TRBV6-3	TRBJ2-5	NA	TRBD2	TGTGCCAGCAGTCTTGGAAGCGGGAGTATGGAGACCCAGTACTTC	CASSLGSGSMETQYF
TRBV12-3/TRBV12-4	TRBJ2-7	many	TRBD1	TGTGCCAGCAGTTTCGGGACAGGGGCCCTCGAGCAGTACTTC	CASSFGTGALEQYF
TRBV6-2/TRBV6-3	TRBJ2-2	NA	TRBD2	TGTGCCAGCAGTTACTCCTTACTAGCGGGAGGGCCCTGGACCGGGGAGCTGTTTTTT	CASSYSLLAGGPWTGELFF
TRBV5-5	TRBJ2-7	once	NA	TGTGCCAGCAGCCTTACCGGGACTCACAACGAGCAGTACTTC	CASSLTGTHNEQYF
TRBV3-1	TRBJ2-3	NA	TRBD2	TGTGCCAGCAGCCAAGACTTACTAGCGGGGACCACAGATACGCAGTATTTT	CASSQDLLAGTTDTQYF
TRBV20-1	TRBJ2-5	NA	TRBD2	TGCAGTGCTATTACTAGCGGGAGGGCAAAGACCCAGTACTTC	CSAITSGRAKTQYF
TRBV5-1	TRBJ2-1	few	TRBD2	TGCGCCAGCAGCTTAAACGTAGCGGGAGGGTACAATGAGCAGTTCTTC	CASSLNVAGGYNEQFF
TRBV29-1	TRBJ2-5	NA	NA	TGCAGCGTTGTCTGGGGGCAAGGGACCCAGTACTTC	CSVVWGQGTQYF
TRBV20-1	TRBJ2-5	few	TRBD2	TGCAGTGCTAGTCGTCCTCCCGGGACTAGCGGGAGGGATAAAGAGACCCAGTACTTC	CSASRPPGTSGRDKETQYF
TRBV7-9	TRBJ2-6	few	NA	TGTGCCACCTCTCCAGGGCCTGGGGCCAACGTCCTGACTTTC	CATSPGPGANVLTF
TRBV7-2	TRBJ1-1	few	NA	TGTGCCAGCAGCTTATCTTCTATCGGGGGATATGAAGCTTTCTTT	CASSLSSIGGYEAFF
TRBV27	TRBJ1-2	few	NA	TGTGCCAGCGGTTACCCTGGGGGCCAAAACTATGGCTACACCTTC	CASGYPGGQNYGYTF
TRBV28	TRBJ1-2	NA	NA	TGTGCCAGCAGTTTAATACAAAACTATGGCTACACCTTC	CASSLIQNYGYTF
TRBV25-1	TRBJ2-5	many	TRBD2	TGTGCCAGCAGTGAATGGGTTAGCGGGGAACAAGAGACCCAGTACTTC	CASSEWVSGEQETQYF
TRBV4-2	TRBJ1-5	NA	NA	TGTGCCAGCAGCCAAGATGATAGCCGCAATCAGCCCCAGCATTTT	CASSQDDSRNQPQHF
TRBV29-1	TRBJ2-7	NA	NA	TGCAGCGCTGGGACCCAAACCTACGAGCAGTACTTC	CSAGTQTYEQYF
TRBV11-1	TRBJ2-3	NA	TRBD1	TGTGCCAGTAGACATCACGTTACAGGGGATGGGACAGATACGCAGTATTTT	CASRHHVTGDGTDTQYF
TRBV20-1	TRBJ2-7	few	NA	TGCAGTGCCGAGGGGGGGGACGAGCAGTACTTC	CSAEGGDEQYF
TRBV20-1	TRBJ1-5	NA	NA	TGCAGTGCTAGAGAAAGGGTTCAGGGTTCCCGTAGTCTGCCCCAGCATTTT	CSARERVQGSRSLPQHF
TRBV7-9	TRBJ2-7	NA	NA	TGTGCCAGCAGCTCTCGACTAGATCCCTACGAGCAGTACTTC	CASSSRLDPYEQYF
TRBV11-2	TRBJ2-7	NA	NA	TGTGCCAGCAGCTTAGATCGGGGGAGTGAAGCGCAGTACTTC	CASSLDRGSEAQYF
TRBV2	TRBJ2-7	NA	NA	TGTGCCAGCAGTGAGATTTGGCGGGGCTCCTACGAGCAGTACTTC	CASSEIWRGSYEQYF
TRBV7-2	TRBJ2-1	few	TRBD2	TGTGCCAGCAGCTTAGAAGGGCGTAGCGGGTTATACAATGAGCAGTTCTTC	CASSLEGRSGLYNEQFF
TRBV7-6	TRBJ2-1	NA	TRBD2	TGTGCCAGCAGCTTAGATCTAGCGGGAGTCCTAAACTCCTACAATGAGCAGTTCTTC	CASSLDLAGVLNSYNEQFF
TRBV7-9	TRBJ2-7	few	NA	TGTGCCAGCAGCTTATTACAGATTTACGAGCAGTACTTC	CASSLLQIYEQYF
TRBV5-5	TRBJ2-7	NA	NA	TGTGCCAGCAGCTTGGGTTTGGTCACGCACTACGGGCAGTACTTC	CASSLGLVTHYGQYF
TRBV20-1	TRBJ2-3	NA	TRBD2	TGCAGTGCTACTTCCTTGCGGGAGGAGGTCACAGATACGCAGTATTTT	CSATSLREEVTDTQYF
TRBV6-4	TRBJ2-3	NA	TRBD2	TGTGCCAGCAGTGAAGCCGGTTCCAAAGCGGGAGGGTGCACAGATACGCAGTATTTT	CASSEAGSKAGGCTDTQYF
TRBV6-2/TRBV6-3	TRBJ2-7	NA	TRBD2	TGTGCCAGCAGTTACGGTACTAGCGGAAGAGCCTGGGAGCAGTACTTC	CASSYGTSGRAWEQYF
TRBV4-2	TRBJ2-4	NA	TRBD1	TGTGCCAGCAGCCGCCCCGGGACAGGGTTTCAAAACACTCAGTACTTC	CASSRPGTGFQNTQYF
TRBV2	TRBJ2-7	NA	NA	TGTGCCAGCAGTGTCCTGCTGGTACTAGGCAGAGGGGCCTACGAGCAGTACTTC	CASSVLLVLGRGAYEQYF